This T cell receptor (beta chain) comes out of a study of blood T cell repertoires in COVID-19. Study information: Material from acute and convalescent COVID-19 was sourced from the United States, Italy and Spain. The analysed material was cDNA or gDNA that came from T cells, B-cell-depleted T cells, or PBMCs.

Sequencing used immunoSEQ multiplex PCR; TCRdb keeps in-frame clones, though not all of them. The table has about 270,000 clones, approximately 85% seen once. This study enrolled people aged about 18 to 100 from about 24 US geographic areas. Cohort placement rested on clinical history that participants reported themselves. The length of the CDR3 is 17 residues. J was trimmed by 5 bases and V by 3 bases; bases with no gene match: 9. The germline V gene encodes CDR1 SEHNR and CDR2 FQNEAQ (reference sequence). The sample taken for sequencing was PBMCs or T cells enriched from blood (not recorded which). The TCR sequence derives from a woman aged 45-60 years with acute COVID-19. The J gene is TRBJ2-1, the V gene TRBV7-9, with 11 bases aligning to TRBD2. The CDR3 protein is CASSFISGGAVNNEQFF. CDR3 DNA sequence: TGTGCCAGCAGCTTTATTAGCGGGGGGGCGGTAAACAATGAGCAGTTCTTC.